This is a list of T cell receptor beta chains from one sample in a study of T-cell memory formation after mild COVID-19. TCRdb analysed the 5' RACE reads with MiXCR anew, one entry per CDR3 protein. The table records about 140,000 distinct CDR3 sequences, approximately 21% of them present only once. The sample taken for sequencing was PBMCs or a T cell subset sorted from them (not recorded which). The receptors come from an adult woman who had mild COVID-19 (a few samples of this study predate the infection). Cell type and time point are not known. Both conserved end residues are part of each CDR3. D genes are given only for firm matches. Size is omitted from some rows. Given values are once, few, many or a class for expanded clones.

V: TRBV25-1
size: few
J: TRBJ2-7
D: TRBD2
DNA: TGTGCCAGCAGGGGGACTAGCGGTTGGGAACAGTACTTC
CDR3: CASRGTSGWEQYF

V: TRBV12-3/TRBV12-4
size: -
J: TRBJ2-1
D: TRBD2
DNA: TGTGCCAGCAGTTTCTTAGCGGGGATAACCTACAATGAGCAGTTCTTC
CDR3: CASSFLAGITYNEQFF

V: TRBV3-1
size: -
J: TRBJ1-1
D: TRBD1
DNA: TGTGCCAGCAGCCAGGTAACAGGGGGCAGTACTGAAGCTTTCTTT
CDR3: CASSQVTGGSTEAFF

V: TRBV7-6
size: -
J: TRBJ2-3
D: -
DNA: TGTGCCAGCAGCTTCCAAGGCTACAACACAGATACGCAGTATTTT
CDR3: CASSFQGYNTDTQYF

V: TRBV5-1
size: -
J: TRBJ2-7
D: -
DNA: TGCGCCAGCAGCTTGGCCGGGCAGGAAGCCTACGAGCAGTACTTC
CDR3: CASSLAGQEAYEQYF

V: TRBV5-1
size: many
J: TRBJ2-2
D: TRBD2
DNA: TGCGCCAGCAGCGCGGGACTAGCGGGGGCCCGAAACACCGGGGAGCTGTTTTTT
CDR3: CASSAGLAGARNTGELFF

V: TRBV5-1
size: few
J: TRBJ2-3
D: -
DNA: TGCGCCAGCAGTCAGGTGCGGTCCACAGATACGCAGTATTTT
CDR3: CASSQVRSTDTQYF

V: TRBV5-1
size: few
J: TRBJ2-6
D: -
DNA: TGCGCCAGCAGCTTATCAGGGGACCCTGGGGCCAACGTCCTGACTTTC
CDR3: CASSLSGDPGANVLTF

V: TRBV6-1
size: -
J: TRBJ2-7
D: -
DNA: TGTGCCAGCAGTGACCTGACAGGGAGGTACTACGAGCAGTACTTC
CDR3: CASSDLTGRYYEQYF

V: TRBV10-3
size: few
J: TRBJ2-6
D: -
DNA: TGTGCCATCAGCGCAGGAGCTGGGGCCAACGTCCTGACTTTC
CDR3: CAISAGAGANVLTF

V: TRBV5-5
size: few
J: TRBJ1-1
D: -
DNA: TGTGCCAGCAGCTGGGAATGGCCAGGGAACACTGAAGCTTTCTTT
CDR3: CASSWEWPGNTEAFF

V: TRBV7-2
size: -
J: TRBJ1-5
D: -
DNA: TGTGCCAGAAGCTTAGCGACCTTCGACACCAATCAGCCCCAGCATTTT
CDR3: CARSLATFDTNQPQHF

V: TRBV5-1
size: -
J: TRBJ2-3
D: -
DNA: TGCGCCAGCAGCTTGCAAAGTTACAGCACAGATACGCAGTATTTT
CDR3: CASSLQSYSTDTQYF

V: TRBV29-1
size: -
J: TRBJ2-7
D: -
DNA: TGCAGCGTTTCCGGGGGCGGAAGCTCCTACGAGCAGTACTTC
CDR3: CSVSGGGSSYEQYF

V: TRBV7-2
size: few
J: TRBJ2-3
D: -
DNA: TGTGCCAGCCTACCGGGGCTAGCAGGCACAGATACGCAGTATTTT
CDR3: CASLPGLAGTDTQYF

V: TRBV4-1
size: -
J: TRBJ2-5
D: -
DNA: TGCGCCAGCAGCCAAGAGGGCACGGTAGAGACCCAGTACTTC
CDR3: CASSQEGTVETQYF

V: TRBV7-9
size: -
J: TRBJ2-5
D: -
DNA: TGTGCCAGCAGCTTAGTGGGAGCAAACCCCGTGGACTTC
CDR3: CASSLVGANPVDF

V: TRBV20-1
size: once
J: TRBJ1-6
D: -
DNA: TGCAGTGCTAGAGATCAGGCCAAGAGGGGGCCCCTCCACTTT
CDR3: CSARDQAKRGPLHF

V: TRBV20-1
size: -
J: TRBJ2-3
D: -
DNA: TGCAGTGCTTTGGACTTTTCCAAACTCACAGATACGCAGTATTTT
CDR3: CSALDFSKLTDTQYF

V: TRBV12-3/TRBV12-4
size: -
J: TRBJ2-1
D: -
DNA: TGTGCCAGCAGTTTACGGCCTCAGAAGGCTGAGCAGTTCTTC
CDR3: CASSLRPQKAEQFF